The clone carrying this TCR beta chain turned up a few times. These data come from a study of blood T cells in healthy people across ages. The authors ran a second PCR of about 6 to 11 cycles using a sample-barcoded 5' primer and a J-beta primer mix. TCRdb re-analysed the 5' RACE reads in MiXCR, keeping a single row per CDR3 protein. The sample yields roughly 730,000 distinct CDR3 sequences, 56% seen once. The source is a man aged 35-49 years in good health. The sequencing sample was made of blood.

The CDR3 bases are TGTGCCAGCATCTCACGGGCGGGGAGACGCTATGGCTACACCTTC. It yields the protein CASISRAGRRYGYTF. The chain uses TRBV28 and TRBJ1-2; D unresolved. This CDR3 is 15 amino acids long. The V gene's germline CDR1 is MDHEN and CDR2 SYDVKM. V was cut by 7 bases and J by 4 bases, with 19 bases left in between.